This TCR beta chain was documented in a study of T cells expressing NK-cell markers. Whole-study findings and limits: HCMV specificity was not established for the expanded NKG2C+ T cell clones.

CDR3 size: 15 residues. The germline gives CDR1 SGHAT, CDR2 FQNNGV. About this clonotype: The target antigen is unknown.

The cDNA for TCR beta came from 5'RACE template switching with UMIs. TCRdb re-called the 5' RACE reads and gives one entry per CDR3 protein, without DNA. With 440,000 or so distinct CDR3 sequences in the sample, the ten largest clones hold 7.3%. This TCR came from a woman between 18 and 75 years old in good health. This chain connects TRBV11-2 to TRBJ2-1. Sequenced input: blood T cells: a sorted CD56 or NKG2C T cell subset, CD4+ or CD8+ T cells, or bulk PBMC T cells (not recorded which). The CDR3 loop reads CASSPRIYSYNEQFF.